Described below is a single T cell receptor beta chain sequence and its context. What antigen it recognizes has not been identified. Per-base qualities were not stored, and no clone one base away is much larger. Within the sample, other DNA sequences also encode this same CDR3. Including cysteine and phenylalanine, the CDR3 has 15 amino acids. Just the 45-base CDR3 DNA is kept, in frame starting at base 1. The germline V gene sets CDR1 to MGHRA and CDR2 to YSYEKL. The junction carries 14 bases between V and J, which are trimmed by 3 bases and 2 bases respectively. TCR CDR3 regions were amplified from genomic DNA by multiplex PCR using the deep immunoSEQ assay. Extracted genomic DNA from each cell subset was distributed evenly across all wells of several immunoSEQ 96-well plates, and each plate was treated as a replicate. Each replicate PCR for sorted subsets received around 0.2 ug genomic DNA, equal to tens of thousands of T cell genomes. The purified libraries were quantified using a Qubit 3.0 fluorometer, sized with a Bioanalyzer 2100, and then quantified again using the KAPA Library Quantification kit. Every immunoSEQ 96-well plate was sequenced on a dedicated single-read 150-cycle Illumina NextSeq 550 flow cell. Concerning the study's data processing: Because only junctional sequences without quality scores were contained in the immunoSEQ output, filtering matching that applied to full-length reads could not be performed. To assign V/J genes and CDR3, sequences were annotated against IMGT germline references using PyIR, a Python wrapper for IgBLAST v1.9. Reads were filtered out if the reads had weak V/J assignments (E-value above 1e-6), no CDR3, stop codons, out-of-frame junctions, or ambiguous translated residues. V3J clonotypes were defined by identical inferred V gene, J gene, and CDR3 amino acid sequence. Percentage overlap between repertoires was computed as shared unique clonotypes divided by the size of the smaller repertoire. Three approaches were used to assess repertoire richness: RTK rarefaction, the Chao1 estimator, and Recon v2.1 estimates of unobserved clonotypes. OLGA was used to compute generation probabilities for all TCRbeta clonotypes that the gDNA method yielded from a handful of donors. Not all clones reach the TCRdb copy of this immuneACCESS table, which keeps in-frame sequences only. Checked studies attribute under half of the gap to unresolved V genes and leave the rest unexplained. V and J calls and clone size are as listed in that table; D and trimming were resolved from the DNA. A total of about 2.5 million clones appear in this sample, roughly 90% of them only once. The leading ten clones occupy 0.37% of the sample.

The sample belongs to a study of shared clonotypes between healthy human individuals (dated by TCRdb to between 2020 and 2021). With respect to the entire study: A couple of women and three men aged 18 to 49 years were included in the cohort. Libraries were prepared and TCR repertoires were sequenced by different laboratories using diverse techniques, in order to increase sequencing depth and limit assay-specific biases. Each donor's leukapheresis produced roughly between roughly 0.85 and 10 billion PBMCs. For each donor, CD4 naive and CD4 memory were each run on three plates, CD8 naive on two plates, and CD8 memory on one plate. To estimate repertoire size and how much clonotypes are shared between individuals, the study performed deep sequencing of blood TCR repertoires from about 5 healthy adults.

The study at large found these results: Pairwise subsampling led to the expectation that sequencing depth would affect the degree of clonotype sharing among donors. Sampling was restricted to blood, and TCR repertoires in tissue are likely to differ from TCR repertoires in blood. Even with the large sequencing depth, rarefaction of the sorted-subset datasets indicated that sequencing was incomplete. The genetic and exposure-history diversity represented was limited by the small number of donors. Naive subsets generally had larger estimated clonotype richness than memory subsets did. Compared with non-shared clonotypes, clonotypes shared by all four sorted-subset donors had higher generation probabilities. When four donors were compared, the shared fraction of clonotypes was 5% to 6.5% for naive CD4, about 4% for naive CD8, roughly 2.3% for memory CD4, and roughly 0.43% for memory CD8.

Healthy HIV-negative adults with no recently reported acute infections or vaccinations were included as donors. Every donor was a Caucasian adult living in Nashville, Tennessee, USA. CD4+ T cells were enriched by magnetic negative selection; naive cells were then positively selected on CD45RA, and the negative fraction formed the memory subset. Blood was obtained by leukapheresis, after which PBMCs were separated by Ficoll-Histopaque density gradient centrifugation and cryopreserved in liquid nitrogen vapor phase. Analytical flow cytometry was used to check the purity and quantity of each magnetically sorted T cell population. Each sorted fraction had its genomic DNA isolated and then quantified by UV absorbance on a Nanodrop 2000c.

The V and J segments used are TRBV4-1 and TRBJ2-7; D gene: possibly TRBD1, on 6 matching bases. Sequencing was carried out using naive CD4+ T cells from PBMCs. What the cell subset or site label conveys for this sample: CD45RA+ positively selected. The origin of this receptor is a man aged 18 to 30 in good health. Some clones in this sample may be carry-over from other donors' samples. At the DNA level, the sequence is TGCGCCAGCAGCCATCCGGGACAAGGAACCTACGAGCAGTACTTC. Its coded protein is CASSHPGQGTYEQYF.